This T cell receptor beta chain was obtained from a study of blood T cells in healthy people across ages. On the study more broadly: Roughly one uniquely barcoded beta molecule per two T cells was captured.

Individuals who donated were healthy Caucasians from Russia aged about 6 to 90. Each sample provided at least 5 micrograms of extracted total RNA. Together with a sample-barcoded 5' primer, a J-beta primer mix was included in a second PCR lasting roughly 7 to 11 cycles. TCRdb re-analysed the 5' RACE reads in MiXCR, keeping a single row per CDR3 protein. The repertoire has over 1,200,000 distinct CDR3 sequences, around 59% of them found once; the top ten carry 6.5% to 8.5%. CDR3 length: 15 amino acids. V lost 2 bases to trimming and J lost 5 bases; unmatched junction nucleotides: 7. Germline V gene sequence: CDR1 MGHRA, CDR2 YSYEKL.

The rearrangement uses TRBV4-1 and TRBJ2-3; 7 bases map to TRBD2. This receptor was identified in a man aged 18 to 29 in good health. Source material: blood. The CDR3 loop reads CASSQREGWVDTQYF. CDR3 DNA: TGCGCCAGCAGCCAAAGGGAGGGGTGGGTAGATACGCAGTATTTT.